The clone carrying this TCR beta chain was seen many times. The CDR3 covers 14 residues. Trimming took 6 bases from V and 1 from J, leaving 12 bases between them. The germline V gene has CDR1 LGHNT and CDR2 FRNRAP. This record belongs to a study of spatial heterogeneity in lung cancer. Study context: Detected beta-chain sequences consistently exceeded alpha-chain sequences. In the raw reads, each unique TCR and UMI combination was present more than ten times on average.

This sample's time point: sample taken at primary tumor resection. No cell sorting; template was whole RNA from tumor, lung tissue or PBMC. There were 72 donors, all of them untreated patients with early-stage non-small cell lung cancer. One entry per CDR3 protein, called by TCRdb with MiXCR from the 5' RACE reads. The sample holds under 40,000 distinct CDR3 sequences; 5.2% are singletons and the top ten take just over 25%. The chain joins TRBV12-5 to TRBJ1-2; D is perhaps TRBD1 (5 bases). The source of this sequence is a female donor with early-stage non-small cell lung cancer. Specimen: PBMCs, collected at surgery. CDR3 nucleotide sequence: TGTGCTAGTGGCACGACAGCTTATAACTATGGCTACACCTTC. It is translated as CASGTTAYNYGYTF.